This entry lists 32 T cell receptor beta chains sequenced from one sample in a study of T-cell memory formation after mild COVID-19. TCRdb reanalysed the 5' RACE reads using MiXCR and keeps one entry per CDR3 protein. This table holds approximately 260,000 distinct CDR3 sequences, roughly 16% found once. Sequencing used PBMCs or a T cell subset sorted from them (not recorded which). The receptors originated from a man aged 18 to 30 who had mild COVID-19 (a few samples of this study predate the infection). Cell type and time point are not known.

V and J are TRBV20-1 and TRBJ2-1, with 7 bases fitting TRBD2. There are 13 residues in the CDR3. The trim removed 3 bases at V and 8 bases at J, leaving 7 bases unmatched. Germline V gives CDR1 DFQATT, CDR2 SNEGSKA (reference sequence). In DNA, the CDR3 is TGCAGTGCTAGTCCAGCGGGGTTTCATGAGCAGTTCTTC. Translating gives CSASPAGFHEQFF.

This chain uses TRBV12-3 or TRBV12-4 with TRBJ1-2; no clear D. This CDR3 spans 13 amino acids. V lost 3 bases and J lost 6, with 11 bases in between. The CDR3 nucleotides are TGTGCCAGCAGTTTTTGGGGTGACGATGGCTACACCTTC. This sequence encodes CASSFWGDDGYTF.

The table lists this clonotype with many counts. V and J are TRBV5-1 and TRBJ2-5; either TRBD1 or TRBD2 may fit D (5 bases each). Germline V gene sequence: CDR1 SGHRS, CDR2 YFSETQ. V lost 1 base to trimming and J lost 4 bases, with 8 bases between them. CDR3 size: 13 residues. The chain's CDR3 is CASSLYGTETQYF. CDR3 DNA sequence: TGCGCCAGCAGCTTGTACGGGACAGAGACCCAGTACTTC.

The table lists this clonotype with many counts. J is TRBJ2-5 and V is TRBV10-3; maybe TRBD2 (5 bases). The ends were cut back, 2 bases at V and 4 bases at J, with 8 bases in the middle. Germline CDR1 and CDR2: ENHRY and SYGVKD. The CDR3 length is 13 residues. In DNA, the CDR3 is TGTGCCATCAGTGAGCACACTAGAGAGACCCAGTACTTC. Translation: CAISEHTRETQYF.

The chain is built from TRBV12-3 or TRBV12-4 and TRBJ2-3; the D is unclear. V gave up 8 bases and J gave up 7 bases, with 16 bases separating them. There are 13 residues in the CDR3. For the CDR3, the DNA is TGTGCCAGCCGCGAATCGCCTCTTCATACGCAGTATTTT. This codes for CASRESPLHTQYF.

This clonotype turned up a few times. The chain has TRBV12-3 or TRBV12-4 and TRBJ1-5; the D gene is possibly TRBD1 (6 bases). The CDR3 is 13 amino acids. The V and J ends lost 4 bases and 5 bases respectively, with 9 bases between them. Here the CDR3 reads CASSSYRDQPQHF. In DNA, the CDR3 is TGTGCCAGCAGTTCATACAGGGATCAGCCCCAGCATTTT.

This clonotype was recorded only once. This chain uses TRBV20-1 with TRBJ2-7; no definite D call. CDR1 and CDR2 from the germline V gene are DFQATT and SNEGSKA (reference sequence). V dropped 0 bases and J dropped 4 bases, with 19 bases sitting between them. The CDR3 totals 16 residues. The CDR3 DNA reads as TGCAGTGCTAGAGATATGGTTTTTGGCAGTAGATACGAGCAGTACTTC. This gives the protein CSARDMVFGSRYEQYF.

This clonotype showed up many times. The DNA for the CDR3 is TGCGCCAGCAGCCCGGAGGGGGGCCCTCTCCAGACGCAGTATTTT. This gives the protein CASSPEGGPLQTQYF. The chain links TRBV5-1 to TRBJ2-3, with D tentatively TRBD1 or TRBD2 (6 bases each). The CDR3 has 15 residues. V shed 4 bases and J shed 9 bases, with 21 bases lying between them. CDR1 and CDR2 from the germline V gene are SGHRS and YFSETQ.

CDR3 residues: CASSEEAGVQDTQYF. CDR3 in DNA: TGTGCCAGCAGTGAAGAGGCAGGGGTCCAAGATACGCAGTATTTT. This chain links TRBV2 with TRBJ2-3, with D possibly TRBD1 on 6 matching bases. V was shortened by 1 base and J by 5 bases, with 13 bases between the two germline ends. Germline CDR1 SNHLY, CDR2 FYNNEI. This CDR3 contains 15 residues.

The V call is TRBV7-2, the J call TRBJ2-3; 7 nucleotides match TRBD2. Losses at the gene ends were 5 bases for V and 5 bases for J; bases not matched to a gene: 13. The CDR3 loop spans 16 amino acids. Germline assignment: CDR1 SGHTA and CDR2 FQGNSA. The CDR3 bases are TGTGCCAGCAGCACTACGGGGGGTCGGTTTTTAGATACGCAGTATTTT. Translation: CASSTTGGRFLDTQYF.

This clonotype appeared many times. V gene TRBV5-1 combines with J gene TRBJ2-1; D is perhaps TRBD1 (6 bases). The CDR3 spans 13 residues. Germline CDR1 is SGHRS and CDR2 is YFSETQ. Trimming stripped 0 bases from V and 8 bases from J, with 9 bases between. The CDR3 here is CASSLGRGDEQFF. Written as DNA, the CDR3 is TGCGCCAGCAGCTTGGGCAGGGGTGATGAGCAGTTCTTC.

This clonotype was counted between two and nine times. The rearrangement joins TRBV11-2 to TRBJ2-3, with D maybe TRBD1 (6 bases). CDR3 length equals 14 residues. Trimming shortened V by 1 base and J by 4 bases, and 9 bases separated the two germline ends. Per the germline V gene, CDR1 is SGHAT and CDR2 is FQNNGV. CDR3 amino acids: CASSLGQVPDTQYF. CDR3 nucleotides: TGTGCCAGCAGCTTAGGACAGGTCCCAGATACGCAGTATTTT.

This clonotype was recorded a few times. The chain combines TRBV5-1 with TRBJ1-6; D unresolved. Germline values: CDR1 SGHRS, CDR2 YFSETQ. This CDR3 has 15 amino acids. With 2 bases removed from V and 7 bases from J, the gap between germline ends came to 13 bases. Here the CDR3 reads CASSFLQNSNSPLHF. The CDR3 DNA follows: TGCGCCAGCAGCTTCTTGCAGAACTCAAATTCACCCCTCCACTTT. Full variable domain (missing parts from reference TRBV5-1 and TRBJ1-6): KAGVTQTPRYLIKTRGQQVTLSCSPISGHRSVSWYQQTPGQGLQFLFEYFSETQRNKGNFPGRFSGRQFSNSRSEMNVSTLELGDSALYLCASSFLQNSNSPLHFGNGTRLTVT.

CDR3 protein: CASSRGTTGTEAFF. The DNA for the CDR3 is TGCGCCAGCAGCCGCGGCACCACCGGCACTGAAGCTTTCTTT. This sequence joins TRBV5-1 and TRBJ1-1; D gene uncertain. This CDR3 spans 14 amino acids. The V and J ends lost 4 bases and 4 bases respectively, with 14 bases between them. CDR1 and CDR2 from the germline V gene are SGHRS and YFSETQ.

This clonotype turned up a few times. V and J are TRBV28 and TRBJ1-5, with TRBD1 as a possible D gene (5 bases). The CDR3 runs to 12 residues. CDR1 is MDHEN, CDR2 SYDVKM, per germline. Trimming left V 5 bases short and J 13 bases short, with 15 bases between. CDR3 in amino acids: CASSPDSPLQHF. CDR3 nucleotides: TGTGCCAGCAGTCCTGACAGTCCCCTTCAGCATTTT.

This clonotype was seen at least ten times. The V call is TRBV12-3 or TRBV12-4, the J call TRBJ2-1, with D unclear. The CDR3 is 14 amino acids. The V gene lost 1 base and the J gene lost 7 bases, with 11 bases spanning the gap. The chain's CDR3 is CASSLETPGNEQFF. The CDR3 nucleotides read TGTGCCAGCAGTTTAGAGACTCCTGGGAATGAGCAGTTCTTC.

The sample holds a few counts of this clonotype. The DNA for the CDR3 is TGTGCCAGCAGTTACTCCTTGGCTACTGGTGCCCAGTACTTC. This translates into CASSYSLATGAQYF. The chain is built from TRBV6-2 or TRBV6-3 and TRBJ2-5; no definite D call. The CDR3 length is 14 residues. V gave up 0 bases and J gave up 9 bases, with 14 bases separating them. Per germline, CDR1 MNHEY and CDR2 SVGEGT.

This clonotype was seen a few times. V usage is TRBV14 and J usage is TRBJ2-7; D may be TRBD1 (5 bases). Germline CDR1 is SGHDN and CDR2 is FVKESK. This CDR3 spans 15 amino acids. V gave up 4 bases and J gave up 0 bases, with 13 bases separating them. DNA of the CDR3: TGTGCCAGCAGCCGAATGACAGCCTACTCCTACGAGCAGTACTTC. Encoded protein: CASSRMTAYSYEQYF.

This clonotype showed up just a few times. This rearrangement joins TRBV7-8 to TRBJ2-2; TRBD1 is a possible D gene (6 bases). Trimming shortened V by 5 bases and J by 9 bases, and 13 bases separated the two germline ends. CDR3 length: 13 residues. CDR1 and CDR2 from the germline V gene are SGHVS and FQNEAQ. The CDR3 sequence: CASSPWTERELFF. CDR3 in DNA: TGTGCCAGCAGCCCCTGGACAGAACGGGAGCTGTTTTTT. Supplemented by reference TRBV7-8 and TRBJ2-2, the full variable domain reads GAGVSQSPRYKVAKRGQDVALRCDPISGHVSLFWYQQALGQGPEFLTYFQNEAQLDKSGLPSDRFFAERPEGSVSTLKIQRTQQEDSAVYLCASSPWTERELFFGEGSRLTVL.

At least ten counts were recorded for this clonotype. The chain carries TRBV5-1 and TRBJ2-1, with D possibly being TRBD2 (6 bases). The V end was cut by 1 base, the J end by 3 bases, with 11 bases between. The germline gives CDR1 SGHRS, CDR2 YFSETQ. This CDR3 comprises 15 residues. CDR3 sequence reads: CASSLTSPFYNEQFF. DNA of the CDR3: TGCGCCAGCAGCTTGACTAGCCCCTTCTACAATGAGCAGTTCTTC.

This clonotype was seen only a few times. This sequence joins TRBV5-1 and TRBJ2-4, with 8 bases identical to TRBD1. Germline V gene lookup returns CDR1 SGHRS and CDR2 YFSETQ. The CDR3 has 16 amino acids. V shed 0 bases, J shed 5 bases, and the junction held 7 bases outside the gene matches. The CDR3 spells CASSLGISQGENIQYF. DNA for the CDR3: TGCGCCAGCAGCTTGGGAATATCACAGGGGGAAAACATTCAGTACTTC.

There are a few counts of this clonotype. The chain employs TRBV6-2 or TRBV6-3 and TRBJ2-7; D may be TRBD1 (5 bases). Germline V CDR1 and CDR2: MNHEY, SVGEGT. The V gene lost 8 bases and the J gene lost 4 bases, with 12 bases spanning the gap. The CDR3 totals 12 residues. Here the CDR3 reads CASGWTSYEQYV. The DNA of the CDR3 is TGTGCCAGCGGATGGACAAGTTACGAGCAGTACGTC.

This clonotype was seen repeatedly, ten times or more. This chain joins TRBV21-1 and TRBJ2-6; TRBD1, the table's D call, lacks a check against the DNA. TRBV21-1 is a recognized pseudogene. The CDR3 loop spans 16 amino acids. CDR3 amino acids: CAGGRDRSTGANVLTF. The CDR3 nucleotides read TGTGCCGGGGGGCGGGACAGGTCGACTGGGGCCAACGTCCTGACTTTC.

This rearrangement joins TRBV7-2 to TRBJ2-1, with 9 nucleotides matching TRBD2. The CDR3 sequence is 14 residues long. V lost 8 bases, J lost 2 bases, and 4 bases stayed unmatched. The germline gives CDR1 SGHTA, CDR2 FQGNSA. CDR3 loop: CASRAGGAYNEQFF. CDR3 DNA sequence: TGTGCCAGCCGGGCGGGGGGGGCCTACAATGAGCAGTTCTTC.

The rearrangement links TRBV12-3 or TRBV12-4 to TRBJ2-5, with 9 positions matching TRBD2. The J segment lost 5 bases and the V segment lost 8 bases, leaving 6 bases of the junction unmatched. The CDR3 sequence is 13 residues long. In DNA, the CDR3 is TGTGCCAGCCGAACTAGCGGGTCGGAGACCCAGTACTTC. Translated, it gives CASRTSGSETQYF.

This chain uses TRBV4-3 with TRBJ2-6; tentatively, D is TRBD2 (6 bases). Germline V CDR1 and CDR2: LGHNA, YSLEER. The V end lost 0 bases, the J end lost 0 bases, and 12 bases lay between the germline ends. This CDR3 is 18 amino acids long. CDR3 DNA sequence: TGCGCCAGCAGCCAAGATGCGGGACGCAGCTCTGGGGCCAACGTCCTGACTTTC. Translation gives CASSQDAGRSSGANVLTF.

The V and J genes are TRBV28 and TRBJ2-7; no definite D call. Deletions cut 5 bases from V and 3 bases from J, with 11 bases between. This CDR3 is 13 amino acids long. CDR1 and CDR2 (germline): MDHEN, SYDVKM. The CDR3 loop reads CASSTVDLYEQYV. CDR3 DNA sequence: TGTGCCAGCAGTACAGTGGACCTCTACGAGCAGTACGTC.

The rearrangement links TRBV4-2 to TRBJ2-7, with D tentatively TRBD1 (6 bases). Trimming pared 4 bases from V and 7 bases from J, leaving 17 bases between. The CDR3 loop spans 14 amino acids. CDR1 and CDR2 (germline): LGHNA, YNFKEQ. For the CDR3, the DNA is TGTGCCAGCAGCCCTGGGCAGGGGAATCGGGAGCAGTACTTC. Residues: CASSPGQGNREQYF.

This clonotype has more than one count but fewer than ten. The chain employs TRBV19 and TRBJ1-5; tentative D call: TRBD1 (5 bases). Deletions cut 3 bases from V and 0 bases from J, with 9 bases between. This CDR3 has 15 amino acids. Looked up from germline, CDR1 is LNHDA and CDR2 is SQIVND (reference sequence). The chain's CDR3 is CASSITGYSNQPQHF. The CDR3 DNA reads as TGTGCCAGTAGTATCACAGGATATAGCAATCAGCCCCAGCATTTT.

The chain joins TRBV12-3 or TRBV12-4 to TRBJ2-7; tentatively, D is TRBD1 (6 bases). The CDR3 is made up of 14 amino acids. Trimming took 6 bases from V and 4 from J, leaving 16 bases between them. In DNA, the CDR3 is TGTGCCAGCAGCATTCAAACAGGGAGTTACGAGCAGTACTTC. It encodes CASSIQTGSYEQYF.

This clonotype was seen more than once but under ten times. CDR3 bases: TGTGCCAGCAGCTCACCTTGGGACGGTGTTACGAGGCAGTACGTC. It encodes CASSSPWDGVTRQYV. This chain connects TRBV27 to TRBJ2-7, with D perhaps being TRBD1 or TRBD2 (5 bases each). This CDR3 contains 15 residues. Trimming stripped 6 bases from V and 9 bases from J, with 24 bases between. The germline gives CDR1 MNHEY, CDR2 SMNVEV (reference sequence).

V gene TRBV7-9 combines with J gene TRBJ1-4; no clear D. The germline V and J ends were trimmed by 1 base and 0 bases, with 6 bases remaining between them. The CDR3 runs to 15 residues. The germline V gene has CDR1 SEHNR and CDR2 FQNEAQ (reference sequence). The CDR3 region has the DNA TGTGCCAGCAGCTTAGTTGCAGCAACTAATGAAAAACTGTTTTTT. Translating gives CASSLVAATNEKLFF.